This TCR beta chain was documented in a study of identical twins. Notes on the study in general: There were fewer insertions in abundant cord blood beta clonotypes, but memory repertoires showed no such pattern. Out-of-frame alpha sequences common to twins exhibited a surplus of low generation probability.

V dropped 1 base and J dropped 3 bases, with 4 bases sitting between them. The CDR3 runs 11 residues. CDR1 DFQATT and CDR2 SNEGSKA come from the germline V gene (reference sequence). A universal primer site came from template switching; cDNA carried unique molecular identifiers. TCRdb itself ran the 5' RACE reads through MiXCR, one entry per CDR3 protein. The sample holds about 520,000 distinct CDR3 sequences; roughly a fifth are singletons and the top ten take 0.91%. Worth noting for this clonotype: Its target is unknown.

These data were also reused for a study on T cells expressing NK-cell markers. That work states: CD3+CD56+NKG2C+, CD3+CD56+NKG2C- and CD3+CD56-NKG2C+ T cells, once sorted, supplied the TCR beta repertoires.

Material for sequencing was CD4+ T cells sorted from blood. The rearrangement joins TRBV20-1 to TRBJ2-7, with D unclear. This TCR derives from a woman between 18 and 29 years old in good health. CDR3 amino acids: CSARVGYEQYF. CDR3 nucleotides: TGCAGTGCTAGAGTTGGCTACGAGCAGTACTTC.